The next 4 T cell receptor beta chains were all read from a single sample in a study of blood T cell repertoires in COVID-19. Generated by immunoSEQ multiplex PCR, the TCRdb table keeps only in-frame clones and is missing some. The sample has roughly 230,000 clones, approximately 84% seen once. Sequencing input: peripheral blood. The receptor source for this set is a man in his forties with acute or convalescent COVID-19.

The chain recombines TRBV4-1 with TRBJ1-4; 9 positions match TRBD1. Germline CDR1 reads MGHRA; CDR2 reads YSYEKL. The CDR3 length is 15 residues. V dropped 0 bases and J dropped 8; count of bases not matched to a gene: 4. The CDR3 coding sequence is TGCGCCAGCAGCCAAGAAGGGACAGGGCGAGAAAAACTGTTTTTT. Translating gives CASSQEGTGREKLFF.

The CDR3 DNA is TGCGCCAGCAGCCCAGGGGGGACAGGGATGTCCGAGCAGTACTTC. This encodes CASSPGGTGMSEQYF. The chain uses TRBV5-1 and TRBJ2-7; TRBD1 agrees at 9 bases. This CDR3 has 15 amino acids. Germline V gene lookup returns CDR1 SGHRS and CDR2 YFSETQ. Germline trimming cut 4 bases from V and 6 bases from J; bases unmatched to any gene: 11.

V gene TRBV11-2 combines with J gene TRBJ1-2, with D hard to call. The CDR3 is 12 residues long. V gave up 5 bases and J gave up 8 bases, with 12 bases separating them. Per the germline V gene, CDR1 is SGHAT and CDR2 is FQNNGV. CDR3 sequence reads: CASSPLALGYTF. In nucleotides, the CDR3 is TGTGCCAGCAGCCCTCTGGCCCTGGGCTACACCTTC. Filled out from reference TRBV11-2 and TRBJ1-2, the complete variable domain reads EAGVAQSPRYKIIEKRQSVAFWCNPISGHATLYWYQQILGQGPKLLIQFQNNGVVDDSQLPKDRFSAERLKGVDSTLKIQPAKLEDSAVYLCASSPLALGYTFGSGTRLTVV.

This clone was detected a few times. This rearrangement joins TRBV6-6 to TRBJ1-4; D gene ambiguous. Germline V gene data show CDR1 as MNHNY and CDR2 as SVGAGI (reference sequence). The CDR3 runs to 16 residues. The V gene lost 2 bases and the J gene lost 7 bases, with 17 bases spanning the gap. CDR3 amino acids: CASSYGGQAASEKLFF. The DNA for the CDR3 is TGTGCCAGCAGTTACGGAGGGCAGGCGGCGAGTGAAAAACTGTTTTTT.